Presented here are 9 T cell receptor beta chains from one specimen sequenced in a study of neurological immune-mediated disorders. TCRdb re-called the 5' RACE reads through MiXCR, storing one row per CDR3 protein. The sample contains about 120,000 distinct CDR3 sequences, about 3.2% of which appear only once. Sequences were obtained from PBMCs. The receptors shown here come from a woman in her twenties or thirties with multiple sclerosis.

This clonotype was recorded at least ten times. The chain employs TRBV5-1 and TRBJ2-6; D gene ambiguous. V was trimmed by 4 bases and J by 2 bases, leaving 10 bases between them. The germline V gene encodes CDR1 SGHRS and CDR2 YFSETQ. CDR3 length equals 15 residues. CDR3 bases: TGCGCCAGCAGCGATTCGGTTGCTGGGGCCAACGTCCTGACTTTC. It yields the protein CASSDSVAGANVLTF.

This clonotype appeared many times. The rearrangement links TRBV6-5 to TRBJ2-1; D gene ambiguous. The CDR3 length is 13 residues. Germline V gives CDR1 MNHEY, CDR2 SVGAGI. The V and J ends lost 6 bases and 5 bases respectively, with 11 bases between them. CDR3: CASRETLNNEQFF. The DNA for the CDR3 is TGTGCCAGCAGGGAGACTTTGAACAATGAGCAGTTCTTC.

This clonotype has at least ten counts. The chain recombines TRBV9 with TRBJ2-3, with 7 bases aligning to TRBD2. CDR1 is SGDLS, CDR2 YYNGEE, per germline. The CDR3 sequence is 15 residues long. The V segment lost 5 bases and the J segment 2 bases; nucleotides outside the gene matches: 8. CDR3 DNA sequence: TGTGCCAGCAGTGAAAGCGGGGACCTCACAGATACGCAGTATTTT. This translates into CASSESGDLTDTQYF.

This clonotype was observed at least ten times. The chain combines TRBV18 with TRBJ2-7; D is possibly TRBD1 (6 bases). Trimming cost V 6 bases and J 0 bases, with 12 bases left between them. CDR1 is KGHSH, CDR2 LQKENI, per germline. The CDR3 extends over 14 amino acids. The CDR3, as DNA: TGTGCCAGCTCTGACAGGTCAAGCTCCTACGAGCAGTACTTC. Its protein product is CASSDRSSSYEQYF.

This clonotype was counted many times. The chain uses TRBV20-1 and TRBJ2-1; TRBD2 matches 11 bases. Germline V gene lookup returns CDR1 DFQATT and CDR2 SNEGSKA (reference sequence). The CDR3 is 15 residues long. Trimming took 8 bases from V and 4 from J; bases not matched to a gene: 10. In DNA form, the CDR3 reads TGCAGTTCGAAAGGAATAGCGGGGGGGTACAATGAGCAGTTCTTC. Translating it yields CSSKGIAGGYNEQFF.

This clonotype was seen at least ten times. The chain links TRBV12-3 or TRBV12-4 to TRBJ1-4, with a possible D match to TRBD1 (6 bases). The CDR3 extends over 12 amino acids. V lost 0 bases, J lost 13 bases, and 9 bases lay in between. The CDR3 sequence is CASSLAGASLFF. As DNA, the CDR3 is TGTGCCAGCAGTTTAGCGGGGGCCTCACTGTTTTTT.

This clonotype appeared many times. The chain carries TRBV7-9 and TRBJ2-7; TRBD1 aligns across 8 bases. The CDR3 covers 13 residues. V trimming: 7 bases; J trimming: 5 bases; junction bases outside the gene matches: 7. Germline assignment: CDR1 SEHNR and CDR2 FQNEAQ (reference sequence). The CDR3 DNA is TGTGCCAGCATCCCCAGGGGGCTCGACGAGCAGTACTTC. It is translated as CASIPRGLDEQYF.

This clonotype was seen at least ten times. The chain uses TRBV4-3 and TRBJ1-5; tentative D call: TRBD1 (5 bases). The CDR3 spans 15 residues. The V end lost 0 bases, the J end lost 7 bases, and 13 bases lay between the germline ends. Germline V gene lookup returns CDR1 LGHNA and CDR2 YSLEER. CDR3 sequence reads: CASSQDGTRLQPQHF. In DNA form, the CDR3 reads TGCGCCAGCAGCCAAGATGGGACGAGACTACAGCCCCAGCATTTT.

This clonotype was detected many times. The CDR3, as DNA: TGCGCCAGCAGCTTGGAGGGCCAGGGTAACTATGGCTACACCTTC. It is translated as CASSLEGQGNYGYTF. The chain uses TRBV5-1 and TRBJ1-2; D possibly corresponds to TRBD1 (5 bases). Trimming removed 0 bases from V and 1 base from J, with 10 bases in between. CDR3 length: 15 residues. Germline V lookup: CDR1 SGHRS, CDR2 YFSETQ.